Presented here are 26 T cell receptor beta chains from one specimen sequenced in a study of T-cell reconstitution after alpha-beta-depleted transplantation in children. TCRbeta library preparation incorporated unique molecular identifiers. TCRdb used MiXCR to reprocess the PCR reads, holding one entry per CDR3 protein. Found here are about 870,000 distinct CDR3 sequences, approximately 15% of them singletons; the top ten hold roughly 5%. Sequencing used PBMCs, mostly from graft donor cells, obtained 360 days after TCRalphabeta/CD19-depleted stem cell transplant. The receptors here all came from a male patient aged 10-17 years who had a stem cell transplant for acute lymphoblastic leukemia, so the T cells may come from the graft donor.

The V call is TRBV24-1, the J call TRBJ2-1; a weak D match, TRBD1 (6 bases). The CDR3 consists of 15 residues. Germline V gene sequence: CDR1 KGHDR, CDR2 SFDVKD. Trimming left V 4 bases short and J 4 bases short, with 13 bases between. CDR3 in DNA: TGTGCCACCAGTGACCCCCGGACAGCGTACAATGAGCAGTTCTTC. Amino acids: CATSDPRTAYNEQFF.

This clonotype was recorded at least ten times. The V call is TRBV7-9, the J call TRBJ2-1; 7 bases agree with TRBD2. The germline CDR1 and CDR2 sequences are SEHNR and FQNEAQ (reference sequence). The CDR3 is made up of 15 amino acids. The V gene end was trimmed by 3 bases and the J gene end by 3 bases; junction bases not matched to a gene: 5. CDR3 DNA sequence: TGTGCCAGCAGCTTTCCTGGGACTAACTACAATGAGCAGTTCTTC. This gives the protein CASSFPGTNYNEQFF. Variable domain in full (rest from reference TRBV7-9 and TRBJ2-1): DTGVSQNPRHKITKRGQNVTFRCDPISEHNRLYWYRQTLGQGPEFLTYFQNEAQLEKSRLLSDRFSAERPKGSFSTLEIQRTEQGDSAMYLCASSFPGTNYNEQFFGPGTRLTVL.

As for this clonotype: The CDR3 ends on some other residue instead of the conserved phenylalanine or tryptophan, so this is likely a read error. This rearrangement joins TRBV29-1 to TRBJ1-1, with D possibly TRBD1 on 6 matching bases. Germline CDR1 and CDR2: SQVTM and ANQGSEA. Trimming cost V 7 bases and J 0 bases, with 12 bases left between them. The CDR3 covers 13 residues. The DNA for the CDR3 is TGCAGCGCGACAGGACCGATGAACACTGAAGCTTTCCTT. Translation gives CSATGPMNTEAFL.

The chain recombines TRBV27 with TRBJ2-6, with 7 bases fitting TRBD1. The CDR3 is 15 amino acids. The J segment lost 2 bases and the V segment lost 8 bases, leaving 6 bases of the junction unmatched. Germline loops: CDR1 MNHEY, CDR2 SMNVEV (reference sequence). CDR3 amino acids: CASARDRTGANVLTF. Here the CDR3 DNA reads TGTGCCAGCGCCCGGGACAGAACTGGGGCCAACGTCCTGACTTTC.

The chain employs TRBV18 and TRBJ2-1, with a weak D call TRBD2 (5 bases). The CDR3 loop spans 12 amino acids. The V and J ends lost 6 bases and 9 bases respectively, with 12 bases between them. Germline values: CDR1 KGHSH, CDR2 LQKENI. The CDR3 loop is CASSQLGVEQFF. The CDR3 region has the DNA TGTGCCAGCTCCCAACTAGGAGTTGAGCAGTTCTTC.

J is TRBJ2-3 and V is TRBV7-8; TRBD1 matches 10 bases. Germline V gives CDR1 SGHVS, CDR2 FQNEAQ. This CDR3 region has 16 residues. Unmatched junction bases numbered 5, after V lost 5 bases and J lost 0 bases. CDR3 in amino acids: CASSPGTGASTDTQYF. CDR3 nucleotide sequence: TGTGCCAGCAGCCCTGGGACAGGGGCTAGCACAGATACGCAGTATTTT. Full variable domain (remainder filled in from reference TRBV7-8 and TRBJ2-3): GAGVSQSPRYKVAKRGQDVALRCDPISGHVSLFWYQQALGQGPEFLTYFQNEAQLDKSGLPSDRFFAERPEGSVSTLKIQRTQQEDSAVYLCASSPGTGASTDTQYFGPGTRLTVL.

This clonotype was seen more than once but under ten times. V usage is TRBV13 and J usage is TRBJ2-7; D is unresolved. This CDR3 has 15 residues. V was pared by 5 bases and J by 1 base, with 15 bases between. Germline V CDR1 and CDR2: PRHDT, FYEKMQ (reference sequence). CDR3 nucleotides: TGTGCCAGCAGCGCGACCCCCGGGCGATCCTACGAGCAGTACTTC. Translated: CASSATPGRSYEQYF.

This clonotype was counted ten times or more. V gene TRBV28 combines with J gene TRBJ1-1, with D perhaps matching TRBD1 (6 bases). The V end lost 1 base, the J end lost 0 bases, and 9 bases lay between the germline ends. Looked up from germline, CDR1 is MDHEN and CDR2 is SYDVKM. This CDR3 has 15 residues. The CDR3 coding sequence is TGTGCCAGCAGTTTATCCCGGGGGCTGAACACTGAAGCTTTCTTT. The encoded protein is CASSLSRGLNTEAFF. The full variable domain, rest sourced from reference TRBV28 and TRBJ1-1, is DVKVTQSSRYLVKRTGEKVFLECVQDMDHENMFWYRQDPGLGLRLIYFSYDVKMKEKGDIPEGYSVSREKKERFSLILESASTNQTSMYLCASSLSRGLNTEAFFGQGTRLTVV.

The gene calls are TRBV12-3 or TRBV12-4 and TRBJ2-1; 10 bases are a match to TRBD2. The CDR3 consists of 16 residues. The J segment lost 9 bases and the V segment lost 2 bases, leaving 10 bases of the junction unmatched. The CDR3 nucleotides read TGTGCCAGCAGTTTACTAGCGGGAGAGACTACAAGTGAGCAGTTCTTC. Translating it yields CASSLLAGETTSEQFF.

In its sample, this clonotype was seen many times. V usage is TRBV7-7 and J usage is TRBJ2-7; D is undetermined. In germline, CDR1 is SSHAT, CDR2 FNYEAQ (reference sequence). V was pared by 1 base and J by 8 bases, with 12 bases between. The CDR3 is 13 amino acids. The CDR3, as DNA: TGTGCCAGCAGCTTAGATTACGGCAGAAAGCAGTACTTC. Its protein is CASSLDYGRKQYF.

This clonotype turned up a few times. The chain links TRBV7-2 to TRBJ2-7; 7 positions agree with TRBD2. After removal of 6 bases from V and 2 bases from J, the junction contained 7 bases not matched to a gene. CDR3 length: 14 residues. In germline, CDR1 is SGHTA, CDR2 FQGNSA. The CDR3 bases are TGTGCCAGCAGGGAGGGAGGGTATACCTACGAGCAGTACTTC. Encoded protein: CASREGGYTYEQYF.

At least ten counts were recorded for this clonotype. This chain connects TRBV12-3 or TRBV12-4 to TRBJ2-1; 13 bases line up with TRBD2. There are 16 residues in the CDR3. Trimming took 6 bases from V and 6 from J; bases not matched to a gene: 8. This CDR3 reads CASSPGTSGIVNEQFF. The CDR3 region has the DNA TGTGCCAGCAGCCCCGGGACTAGCGGGATAGTCAATGAGCAGTTCTTC.

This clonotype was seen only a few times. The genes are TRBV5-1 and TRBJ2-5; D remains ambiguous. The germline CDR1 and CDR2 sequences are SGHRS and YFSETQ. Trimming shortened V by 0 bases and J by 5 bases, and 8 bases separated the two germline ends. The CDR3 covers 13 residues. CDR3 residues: CASSLAIWETQYF. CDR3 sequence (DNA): TGCGCCAGCAGCTTGGCCATTTGGGAGACCCAGTACTTC.

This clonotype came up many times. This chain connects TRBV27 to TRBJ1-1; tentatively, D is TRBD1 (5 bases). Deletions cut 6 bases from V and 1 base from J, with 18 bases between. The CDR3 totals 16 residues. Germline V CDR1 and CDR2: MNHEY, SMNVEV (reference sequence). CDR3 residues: CASSAKGRGWNTEAFF. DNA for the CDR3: TGTGCCAGCAGCGCTAAGGGAAGGGGTTGGAACACTGAAGCTTTCTTT.

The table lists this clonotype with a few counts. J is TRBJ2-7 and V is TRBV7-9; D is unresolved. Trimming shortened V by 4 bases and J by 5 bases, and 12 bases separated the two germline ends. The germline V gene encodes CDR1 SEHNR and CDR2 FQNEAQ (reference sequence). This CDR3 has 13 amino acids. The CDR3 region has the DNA TGTGCCAGCAGCTCCCCAACGCGCCACGAGCAGTACTTC. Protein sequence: CASSSPTRHEQYF. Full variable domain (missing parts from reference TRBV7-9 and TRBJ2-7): DTGVSQNPRHKITKRGQNVTFRCDPISEHNRLYWYRQTLGQGPEFLTYFQNEAQLEKSRLLSDRFSAERPKGSFSTLEIQRTEQGDSAMYLCASSSPTRHEQYFGPGTRLTVT.

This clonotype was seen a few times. CDR3 in DNA: TGTGCCAGCAGTGACAGTAAGGGGGCCCAGAACACCGGGGAGCTGTTTTTT. Translated: CASSDSKGAQNTGELFF. The gene calls are TRBV6-4 and TRBJ2-2, with 7 bases that match TRBD1. The trim removed 2 bases at V and 1 base at J, leaving 7 bases unmatched. This CDR3 region has 17 residues. CDR1 and CDR2 (germline): MRHNA, SNTAGT.

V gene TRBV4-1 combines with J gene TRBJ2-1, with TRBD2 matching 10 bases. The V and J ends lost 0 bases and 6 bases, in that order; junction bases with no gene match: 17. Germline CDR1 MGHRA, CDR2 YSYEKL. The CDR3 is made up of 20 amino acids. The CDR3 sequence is CASSQDRLAGAIIWPNEQFF. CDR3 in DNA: TGCGCCAGCAGCCAAGATCGCCTAGCGGGAGCCATAATTTGGCCCAATGAGCAGTTCTTC.

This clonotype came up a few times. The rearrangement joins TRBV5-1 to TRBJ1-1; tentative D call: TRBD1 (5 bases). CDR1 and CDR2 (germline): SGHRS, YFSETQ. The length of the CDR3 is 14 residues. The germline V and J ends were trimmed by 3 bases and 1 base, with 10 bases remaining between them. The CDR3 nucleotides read TGCGCCAGCAGCTCCGGGGGGGGGAACACTGAAGCTTTCTTT. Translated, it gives CASSSGGGNTEAFF.

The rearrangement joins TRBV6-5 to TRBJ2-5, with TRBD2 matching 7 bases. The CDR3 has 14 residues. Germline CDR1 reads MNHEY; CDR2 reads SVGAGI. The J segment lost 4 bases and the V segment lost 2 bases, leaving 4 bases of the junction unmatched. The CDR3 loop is CASSYRGRVETQYF. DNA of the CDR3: TGTGCCAGCAGTTACCGGGGGAGGGTAGAGACCCAGTACTTC.

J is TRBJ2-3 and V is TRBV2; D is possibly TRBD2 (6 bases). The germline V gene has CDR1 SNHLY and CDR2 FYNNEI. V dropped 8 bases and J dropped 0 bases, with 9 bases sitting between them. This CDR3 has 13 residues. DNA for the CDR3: TGTGCCAGCGTGCGGGGTAGCACAGATACGCAGTATTTT. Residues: CASVRGSTDTQYF.

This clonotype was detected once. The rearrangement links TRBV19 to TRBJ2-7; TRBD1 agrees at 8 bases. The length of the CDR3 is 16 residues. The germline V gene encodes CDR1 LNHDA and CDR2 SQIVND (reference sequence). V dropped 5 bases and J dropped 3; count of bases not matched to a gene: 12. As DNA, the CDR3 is TGTGCCAGTAGTCCCCCCTCAGGGGGCTCCCTCTACGAGCAGTACTTC. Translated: CASSPPSGGSLYEQYF. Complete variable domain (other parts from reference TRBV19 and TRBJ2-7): DGGITQSPKYLFRKEGQNVTLSCEQNLNHDAMYWYRQDPGQGLRLIYYSQIVNDFQKGDIAEGYSVSREKKESFPLTVTSAQKNPTAFYLCASSPPSGGSLYEQYFGPGTRLTVT.

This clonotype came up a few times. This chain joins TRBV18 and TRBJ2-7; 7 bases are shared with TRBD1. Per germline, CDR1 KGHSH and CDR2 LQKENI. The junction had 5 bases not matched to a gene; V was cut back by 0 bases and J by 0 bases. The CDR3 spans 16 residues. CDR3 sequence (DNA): TGTGCCAGCTCACCACCGAACAGGGGTGGCTCCTACGAGCAGTACTTC. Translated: CASSPPNRGGSYEQYF.

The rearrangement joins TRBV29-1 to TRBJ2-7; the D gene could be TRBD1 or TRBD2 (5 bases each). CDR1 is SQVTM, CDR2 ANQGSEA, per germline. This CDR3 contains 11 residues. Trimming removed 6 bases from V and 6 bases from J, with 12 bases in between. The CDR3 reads CSVPGPSEQYF. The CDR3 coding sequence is TGCAGCGTACCGGGACCATCCGAGCAGTACTTC.

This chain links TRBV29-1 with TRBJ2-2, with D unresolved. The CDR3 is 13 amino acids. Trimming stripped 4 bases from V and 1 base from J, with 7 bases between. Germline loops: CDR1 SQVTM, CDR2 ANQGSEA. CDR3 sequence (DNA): TGCAGCGTTGTTTACAGGAACACCGGGGAGCTGTTTTTT. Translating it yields CSVVYRNTGELFF.

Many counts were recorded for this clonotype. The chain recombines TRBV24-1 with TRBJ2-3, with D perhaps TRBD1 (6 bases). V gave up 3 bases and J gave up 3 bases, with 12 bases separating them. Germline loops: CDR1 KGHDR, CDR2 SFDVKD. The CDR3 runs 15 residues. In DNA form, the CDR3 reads TGTGCCACCAGTGATAGGGGACATAGTACAGATACGCAGTATTTT. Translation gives CATSDRGHSTDTQYF.

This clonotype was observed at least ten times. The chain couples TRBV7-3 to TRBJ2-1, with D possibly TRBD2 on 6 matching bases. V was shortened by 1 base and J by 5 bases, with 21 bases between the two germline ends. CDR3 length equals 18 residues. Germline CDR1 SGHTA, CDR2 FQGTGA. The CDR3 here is CASSLSTTRKPEHNEQFF. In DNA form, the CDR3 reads TGTGCCAGCAGCTTAAGTACGACTAGGAAACCGGAACACAATGAGCAGTTCTTC.